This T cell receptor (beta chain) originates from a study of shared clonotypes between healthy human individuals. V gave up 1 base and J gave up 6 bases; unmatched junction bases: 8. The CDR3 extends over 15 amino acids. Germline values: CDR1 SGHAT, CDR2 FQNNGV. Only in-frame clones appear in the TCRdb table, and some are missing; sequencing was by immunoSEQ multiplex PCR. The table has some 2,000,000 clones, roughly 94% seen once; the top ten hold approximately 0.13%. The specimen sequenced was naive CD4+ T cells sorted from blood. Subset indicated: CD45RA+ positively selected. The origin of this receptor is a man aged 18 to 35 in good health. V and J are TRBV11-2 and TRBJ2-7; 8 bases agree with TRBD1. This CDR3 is CASSLGGRGRREQYF. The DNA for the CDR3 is TGTGCCAGCAGCTTAGGGGGCAGGGGGCGTCGCGAGCAGTACTTC.